This paragraph covers one TCR beta chain sequence. Its antigen is not identified. The CDR3 has 14 amino acids. Trimming removed 0 bases at V and 4 bases at J, with 12 bases between. Per germline, CDR1 DFQATT and CDR2 SNEGSKA (reference sequence). Extracted total RNA amounted to at least 5.5 micrograms for each sample. The second PCR ran roughly 6 to 11 cycles with a sample-barcoded 5' primer and J-beta primers. A template-switch adaptor that had 12 random nucleotides put a tag on each cDNA molecule. TCRdb itself ran the 5' RACE reads through MiXCR, one entry per CDR3 protein. Seen here are about 1,500,000 distinct CDR3 sequences, roughly 27% observed once, and the top ten hold 6.5% to 8.5%. The record originates from a study of blood T cells in healthy people across ages. General study findings and limits: Bulk PBMC profiling left naive and antigen-experienced comparisons inconclusive. Naive T cell percentage showed a strong correlation with the diversity of TCR beta.

The sample was blood. The TCR sequence derives from a woman aged 25 to 39 in good health. V is TRBV20-1 and J is TRBJ1-2; tentative D call: TRBD1 (5 bases). The CDR3 spells CSAREGSGGYGYTF. The CDR3, as DNA: TGCAGTGCTAGAGAAGGCAGCGGGGGCTATGGCTACACCTTC.